This T cell receptor beta chain stems from a study of cytomegalovirus exposure and HLA in healthy donors. The study's findings and limits: The study put 150 or so TCR beta chains on its list as cytomegalovirus-associated. Cytomegalovirus status was reportedly diagnosed by the classifier with high sensitivity and specificity.

Libraries were prepared by immunoSEQ multiplex PCR; TCRdb keeps only in-frame clonotypes and omits some of them. The data show 200,000 to 250,000 clones, around 80% seen once. As concerns this clone: Its antigen is unknown.

It was the 120-subject validation cohort, separate from the roughly 700-subject first cohort, to which the donors belonged. The receptor's source is a woman aged 30 to 39 in good health and CMV-seropositive. Material: PBMCs.

CDR3 DNA sequence: TGTGCCAGCTTACGGAGCGGGGGCGGAACCGGGGAGCTGTTTTTT. Protein product: CASLRSGGGTGELFF. The chain employs TRBV7-9 and TRBJ2-2; 8 bases are a match to TRBD2. V lost 8 bases and J lost 5; bases outside the gene matches: 10. The CDR3 contains 15 residues. Germline CDR1 SEHNR, CDR2 FQNEAQ (reference sequence). Full variable domain (outside the CDR3, taken from reference TRBV7-9 and TRBJ2-2): DTGVSQNPRHKITKRGQNVTFRCDPISEHNRLYWYRQTLGQGPEFLTYFQNEAQLEKSRLLSDRFSAERPKGSFSTLEIQRTEQGDSAMYLCASLRSGGGTGELFFGEGSRLTVL.